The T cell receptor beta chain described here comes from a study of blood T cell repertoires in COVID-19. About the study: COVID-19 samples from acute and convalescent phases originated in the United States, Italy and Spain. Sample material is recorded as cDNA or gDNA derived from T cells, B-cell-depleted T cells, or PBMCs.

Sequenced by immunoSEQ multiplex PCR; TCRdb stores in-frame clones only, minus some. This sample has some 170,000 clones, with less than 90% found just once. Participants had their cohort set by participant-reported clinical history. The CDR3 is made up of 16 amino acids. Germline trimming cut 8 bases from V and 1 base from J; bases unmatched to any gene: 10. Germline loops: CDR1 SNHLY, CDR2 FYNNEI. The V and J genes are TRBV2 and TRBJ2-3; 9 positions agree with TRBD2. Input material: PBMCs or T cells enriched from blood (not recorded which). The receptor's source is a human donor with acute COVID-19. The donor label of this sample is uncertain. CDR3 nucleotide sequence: TGTGCCAGCGTGGGGCCTAGCGGGGAGGGCACAGATACGCAGTATTTT. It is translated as CASVGPSGEGTDTQYF.